This TCR beta chain stems from a study of T cells in women clearing cervical HPV infection. Across the whole study: Blood came at first lesion visit for cases, post-clearance for controls.

The protocol was immunoSEQ multiplex PCR, while the TCRdb copy is restricted to in-frame clones and leaves out a portion. Here the sample table reports tens of thousands of clones. Study-level results: Cases and controls were distinguished at AUC approximately 0.81 by richness and V genes. TRBV6-7 relative abundance averaged approximately 0.11% in cases and about 0.17% in controls.

V dropped 6 bases and J dropped 9 bases, with 24 bases sitting between them. There are 16 residues in the CDR3. Germline-derived CDR1 and CDR2 are WSHSY and SAAADI. Turning to this clone: The antigen remains unidentified. The CDR3 end is not reached by the read, which stops 3 residues before it; the germline J gene fills it in.

Material for sequencing was blood buffy coat. This chain links TRBV10-2 with TRBJ1-5; a weak D match, TRBD1 (6 bases). This clonotype was sampled from a woman between 18 and 70 years old with a cervical HPV16 infection that either progressed to CIN3+ or cleared (not recorded which). CDR3 DNA (partial): TGCGCCAGCAGCTCCCGTAGCGCAGGGGCCGACCTGCCC. Amino acids: CASSSRSAGADLP. Given in full, the CDR3 is CASSSRSAGADLPQHF.